This record covers a single TCR beta chain. This sample stems from a study of identical twins. TCRdb processed the 5' RACE reads anew with MiXCR; each CDR3 protein has one entry. The sample lists about 470,000 distinct CDR3 sequences; roughly 26% were seen once. CDR1 is SGHRS and CDR2 is YFSETQ in the germline V gene. V gave up 2 bases and J gave up 2 bases; unmatched junction bases: 6. CDR3 size: 16 residues. This sample also appeared in a second study, on T cells expressing NK-cell markers. From that report: Source material for TCR beta repertoires consisted of sorted CD3+CD56+NKG2C+, CD3+CD56+NKG2C- and CD3+CD56-NKG2C+ T cells.

The J gene is TRBJ2-1, the V gene TRBV5-1, with 8 bases that match TRBD2. The sequencing sample was made of CD4+ T cells sorted from blood. The sequence came from a woman aged 18-29 years in good health. The CDR3 reads CASSLDGRGAYNEQFF. The DNA for the CDR3 is TGCGCCAGCAGCTTAGATGGGCGGGGGGCCTACAATGAGCAGTTCTTC.